This T cell receptor beta chain is from a study of cytomegalovirus exposure and HLA in healthy donors. As for the study in general: From donors who were HLA-typed, an early data release held about 89 million unique TCRs. Out of 350 to 400 genotyped donors, less than 90% belonged to the Caucasian-associated ancestry cluster.

This CDR3 has 16 amino acids. CDR1 and CDR2 from the germline V gene are SGHTS and YDEGEE. Trimming removed 0 bases from V and 3 bases from J; junction bases left unmatched: 8. Vbeta (60) and Jbeta (13) primers were used in the PCR. Sequencing was performed with immunoSEQ multiplex PCR; in TCRdb, only in-frame clones are kept and a portion is missing. The table has fewer than 300,000 clones, 80% to 90% seen once. The genes are TRBV5-8 and TRBJ2-5; TRBD1 matches 7 bases. This clonotype was obtained from a man between 40 and 49 years old in good health and CMV-seropositive. The sequenced material came from PBMCs. CDR3 in amino acids: CASSLVQGTFEETQYF. The CDR3, as DNA: TGTGCCAGCAGCTTGGTACAGGGGACCTTCGAAGAGACCCAGTACTTC.